These 30 T cell receptor beta chains share one sample of origin, sequenced in a study of CD8 T cells in Susac syndrome. RNA in amounts of about 0.5 to 1 ug was reverse transcribed with random hexamers. From the immunoSEQ multiplex PCR reads, TCRdb called clonotypes with MiXCR, one entry per CDR3 protein. The table includes around 140,000 distinct CDR3 sequences, roughly 80% detected once. Material: CD8+ T cells from PBMCs. The receptors derive from a human donor with multiple sclerosis.

This clonotype turned up a few times. The chain uses TRBV7-6 and TRBJ2-1, with D possibly matching TRBD2 (6 bases). CDR3 length: 13 residues. The germline V gene encodes CDR1 SGHVS and CDR2 FNYEAQ. Trimming shortened V by 5 bases and J by 6 bases, and 11 bases separated the two germline ends. In DNA form, the CDR3 reads TGTGCCAGCAGCCAGGGACTCCTCAATGAGCAGTTCTTC. It specifies CASSQGLLNEQFF.

In nucleotides, the CDR3 is TGTGCCAGCAGTGAAGTCGCGGGGTACACAGATACGCAGTATTTT. The encoded protein is CASSEVAGYTDTQYF. This chain joins TRBV2 and TRBJ2-3, with D maybe TRBD2 (6 bases). The CDR3 consists of 15 residues. The germline V gene encodes CDR1 SNHLY and CDR2 FYNNEI. V was shortened by 1 base and J by 2 bases, with 10 bases between the two germline ends.

This clonotype was seen only a few times. The chain uses TRBV5-6 and TRBJ2-7; TRBD2 matches 7 bases. V trimming: 2 bases; J trimming: 6 bases; junction bases outside the gene matches: 8. Germline V gene sequence: CDR1 SGHDT, CDR2 YYEEEE. The CDR3 covers 14 residues. The CDR3 loop is CASSFWGGKREQYF. The CDR3, as DNA: TGTGCCAGCAGCTTCTGGGGGGGAAAACGCGAGCAGTACTTC.

This chain connects TRBV4-1 to TRBJ2-2, with no clear D. Looked up from germline, CDR1 is MGHRA and CDR2 is YSYEKL. The CDR3 is 13 residues long. V dropped 4 bases and J dropped 0 bases, with 3 bases sitting between them. CDR3 amino acids: CASSPANTGELFF. Written as DNA, the CDR3 is TGCGCCAGCAGCCCAGCGAACACCGGGGAGCTGTTTTTT.

The chain couples TRBV2 to TRBJ2-5; D may be TRBD1 (5 bases). Germline lookup yields CDR1 SNHLY and CDR2 FYNNEI. This CDR3 spans 14 amino acids. Trimming took off 5 bases at V and 4 bases at J, with 14 bases between the two ends. CDR3 coding DNA: TGTGCCAGCAGTCAGGCAGGGCATCGAGAGACCCAGTACTTC. It codes for CASSQAGHRETQYF.

Worth noting for this clonotype: A read error may account for a junction end that differs from germline. The V gene is TRBV7-8, the J gene TRBJ2-5; D remains unclear. CDR3 size: 13 residues. The germline gives CDR1 SGHVS, CDR2 FQNEAQ. CDR3 residues: CANSSFPLETQYF. The DNA for the CDR3 is TGTGCCAACAGCTCCTTTCCCCTGGAGACCCAGTACTTC.

This clonotype was seen just once. CDR3 in DNA: TGTGCCTGGACAGGGGTTAGTGTGAACTATGGCTACACCTTC. This codes for CAWTGVSVNYGYTF. The chain recombines TRBV30 with TRBJ1-2, with D perhaps matching TRBD1 (6 bases). The CDR3 has 14 residues. Germline assignment: CDR1 GTSNPN and CDR2 SVGIG (reference sequence). V was cut by 4 bases and J by 2 bases, with 14 bases left in between.

This clonotype was counted between two and nine times. The V call is TRBV4-1, the J call TRBJ2-2; TRBD2 agrees at 7 bases. V shed 4 bases and J 5 bases; nucleotides not matched to a gene: 10. Germline CDR1 is MGHRA and CDR2 is YSYEKL. CDR3 size: 16 residues. CDR3 in DNA: TGCGCCAGCAGCCCCCCGGGGGGACGGGGGACCGGGGAGCTGTTTTTT. Its protein is CASSPPGGRGTGELFF.

The chain uses TRBV4-3 and TRBJ2-5; 7 bases line up with TRBD2. CDR1 LGHNA and CDR2 YSLEER come from the germline V gene. J gave up 5 bases and V 1 base, and 4 bases lay outside the gene matches. The CDR3 totals 14 residues. This chain's CDR3 is CASSQGEGWETQYF. CDR3 DNA: TGCGCCAGCAGCCAAGGGGAGGGCTGGGAGACCCAGTACTTC.

V usage is TRBV12-3 or TRBV12-4 and J usage is TRBJ1-6; possibly TRBD1 for D (5 bases). Trimming removed 3 bases at V and 6 bases at J, with 15 bases between. The CDR3 has 16 amino acids. In DNA, the CDR3 is TGTGCCAGCAGTTTTGGGGGTGAGGCCTCTAATTCACCCCTCCACTTT. Protein sequence: CASSFGGEASNSPLHF.

The chain is built from TRBV28 and TRBJ2-1; 10 bases agree with TRBD1. Per the germline V gene, CDR1 is MDHEN and CDR2 is SYDVKM. The CDR3 has 18 amino acids. The V and J ends lost 4 bases and 8 bases, in that order; junction bases with no gene match: 17. The CDR3 sequence is CASSSSNRQGAIKYEQFF. CDR3 DNA sequence: TGTGCCAGCAGTTCGAGTAACAGACAGGGGGCGATAAAGTATGAGCAGTTCTTC.

This rearrangement joins TRBV4-1 to TRBJ1-1; D gene ambiguous. Germline V gene data show CDR1 as MGHRA and CDR2 as YSYEKL. Between the trimmed V and J ends, which lost 4 bases and 4 bases, there was a span of 10 bases. The CDR3 sequence is 13 residues long. The CDR3 nucleotides are TGCGCCAGCAGCCCAAACGTCGTCACTGAAGCTTTCTTT. Its protein is CASSPNVVTEAFF.

The genes are TRBV10-3 and TRBJ1-1, with a weak D call TRBD1 (5 bases). Germline-derived CDR1 and CDR2 are ENHRY and SYGVKD. V lost 2 bases, J lost 0 bases, and 25 bases lay in between. The CDR3 has 20 residues. CDR3 loop: CAISEDFARGRAPMNTEAFF. CDR3 DNA sequence: TGTGCCATCAGTGAGGACTTCGCGCGGGGGAGGGCGCCGATGAACACTGAAGCTTTCTTT.

V and J are TRBV19 and TRBJ1-6; 9 positions agree with TRBD1. This CDR3 comprises 16 residues. The germline V gene has CDR1 LNHDA and CDR2 SQIVND (reference sequence). Germline trimming cut 5 bases from V and 10 bases from J; bases unmatched to any gene: 12. DNA for the CDR3: TGTGCCAGTAGTCCGAAGGCGGGACAGGGCGCGTCACCCCTCCACTTT. Translating gives CASSPKAGQGASPLHF.

This chain connects TRBV7-9 to TRBJ2-2; 8 bases align to TRBD2. This CDR3 comprises 17 residues. CDR1 SEHNR and CDR2 FQNEAQ come from the germline V gene (reference sequence). The ends lost 4 bases at V and 2 bases at J; junction bases unmatched: 9. CDR3: CASSYPTLAVNTGELFF. CDR3 nucleotides: TGTGCCAGCAGCTACCCTACACTAGCGGTAAACACCGGGGAGCTGTTTTTT. The full variable domain, with the rest looked up from reference TRBV7-9 and TRBJ2-2, is DTGVSQNPRHKITKRGQNVTFRCDPISEHNRLYWYRQTLGQGPEFLTYFQNEAQLEKSRLLSDRFSAERPKGSFSTLEIQRTEQGDSAMYLCASSYPTLAVNTGELFFGEGSRLTVL.

The rearrangement links TRBV3-1 to TRBJ2-2; the D is unclear. V was clipped by 1 base and J by 3 bases, with 21 bases between them. This CDR3 comprises 19 residues. CDR1 is LGHDT, CDR2 YNNKEL, per germline (reference sequence). The CDR3 spells CASSQVWVETKLYTGELFF. The CDR3 coding sequence is TGTGCCAGCAGCCAAGTGTGGGTTGAGACGAAGCTTTACACCGGGGAGCTGTTTTTT.

The chain recombines TRBV14 with TRBJ2-7; the D is unclear. Trimming cost V 3 bases and J 6 bases, with 12 bases left between them. This CDR3 is built from 13 residues. Per germline, CDR1 SGHDN and CDR2 FVKESK. The DNA for the CDR3 is TGTGCCAGCAGCCATGCCGGTGGGGTCGAGCAGTACTTC. Translation gives CASSHAGGVEQYF.

The chain recombines TRBV20-1 with TRBJ1-3; D remains unclear. The CDR3 loop spans 15 amino acids. Germline V gene data show CDR1 as DFQATT and CDR2 as SNEGSKA (reference sequence). Between the trimmed V and J ends, which lost 0 bases and 1 base, there was a span of 10 bases. The CDR3 spells CSARDRRLSGNTIYF. The CDR3 DNA reads as TGCAGTGCTAGAGATAGGCGGTTGTCTGGAAACACCATATATTTT.

The chain joins TRBV11-2 to TRBJ1-5; D is undetermined. The CDR3 has 15 residues. V was cut by 5 bases and J by 6 bases, with 17 bases left in between. CDR1 and CDR2 (germline): SGHAT, FQNNGV. CDR3 loop: CASSPGQDGSQPQHF. CDR3 DNA: TGTGCCAGCAGCCCCGGGCAGGATGGGAGTCAGCCCCAGCATTTT.

The V and J genes are TRBV5-5 and TRBJ1-1, with D possibly being TRBD1 (5 bases). The CDR3 loop spans 15 amino acids. CDR1 and CDR2 from the germline V gene are SGHKS and YYEKEE (reference sequence). Trimming stripped 0 bases from V and 6 bases from J, with 15 bases between. This CDR3 reads CASSLEAQGDPEAFF. CDR3 nucleotide sequence: TGTGCCAGCAGCTTGGAAGCTCAGGGCGACCCTGAAGCTTTCTTT. The whole variable domain, remainder taken from reference TRBV5-5 and TRBJ1-1, is DAGVTQSPTHLIKTRGQQVTLRCSPISGHKSVSWYQQVLGQGPQFIFQYYEKEERGRGNFPDRFSARQFPNYSSELNVNALLLGDSALYLCASSLEAQGDPEAFFGQGTRLTVV.

The V gene is TRBV3-1, the J gene TRBJ2-2, with 12 positions matching TRBD2. The CDR3 is 15 amino acids. Germline V lookup: CDR1 LGHDT, CDR2 YNNKEL (reference sequence). After removal of 4 bases from V and 5 bases from J, the junction contained 2 bases not matched to a gene. The CDR3 DNA reads as TGTGCCAGCAGCCTCGGACTAGCGGGGACCGGGGAGCTGTTTTTT. This translates into CASSLGLAGTGELFF.

The count of this clonotype is one. V and J are TRBV15 and TRBJ2-7; weak D call: TRBD1 (5 bases). The CDR3 contains 15 residues. Trimming stripped 0 bases from V and 1 base from J, with 10 bases between. The V gene's germline CDR1 is LNHNV and CDR2 YYDKDF (reference sequence). The CDR3 DNA follows: TGTGCCACCAGCAGAGATCGAGCAGGGTCCTACGAGCAGTACTTC. Protein: CATSRDRAGSYEQYF. The full variable domain, in which reference TRBV15 and TRBJ2-7 provide the parts outside the CDR3, is DAMVIQNPRYQVTQFGKPVTLSCSQTLNHNVMYWYQQKSSQAPKLLFHYYDKDFNNEADTPDNFQSRRPNTSFCFLDIRSPGLGDTAMYLCATSRDRAGSYEQYFGPGTRLTVT.

The chain is built from TRBV20-1 and TRBJ2-7; no reliable D call. The CDR3 extends over 13 amino acids. Germline V gives CDR1 DFQATT, CDR2 SNEGSKA (reference sequence). With 2 bases removed from V and 0 bases from J, the gap between germline ends came to 8 bases. CDR3 bases: TGCAGTGCTAGAATGGTGGCCTCCTACGAGCAGTACTTC. Its protein is CSARMVASYEQYF.

V is TRBV12-5 and J is TRBJ1-1, with unresolved D. Germline loops: CDR1 LGHNT, CDR2 FRNRAP. CDR3 length: 13 amino acids. Trimming shortened V by 9 bases and J by 0 bases, and 11 bases separated the two germline ends. This chain's CDR3 is CASGEGMNTEAFF. CDR3 sequence (DNA): TGTGCTAGCGGGGAGGGCATGAACACTGAAGCTTTCTTT. Drawing the rest from reference TRBV12-5 and TRBJ1-1, the complete variable domain is DARVTQTPRHKVTEMGQEVTMRCQPILGHNTVFWYRQTMMQGLELLAYFRNRAPLDDSGMPKDRFSAEMPDATLATLKIQPSEPRDSAVYFCASGEGMNTEAFFGQGTRLTVV.

The genes are TRBV28 and TRBJ2-7; D is unresolved. The germline V and J ends were trimmed by 6 bases and 1 base, with 10 bases remaining between them. The CDR3 is 13 amino acids. CDR1 is MDHEN, CDR2 SYDVKM, per germline. The CDR3 reads CASSQTTSYEQYF. CDR3 nucleotides: TGTGCCAGCAGCCAGACAACTTCCTACGAGCAGTACTTC.

The V and J genes are TRBV4-1 and TRBJ1-5, with D perhaps matching TRBD1 (5 bases). V was pared by 5 bases and J by 6 bases, with 11 bases between. The CDR3 covers 13 residues. CDR1 MGHRA and CDR2 YSYEKL come from the germline V gene. This CDR3 reads CASSSNGGQPQHF. The CDR3 bases are TGCGCCAGCAGCTCAAACGGGGGTCAGCCCCAGCATTTT.

Comment on this clonotype: The germline gene is not matched at one end of the junction; a read error may be the cause. In DNA, the CDR3 is TGTGCCAGCAGTCAAGCCGTGGGCCGTCTCTATAATTCACCCCTCCACTTT. Translated: CASSQAVGRLYNSPLHF. The chain links TRBV6-1 to TRBJ1-6; D ambiguous. Germline loops: CDR1 MNHNS, CDR2 SASEGT. The CDR3 loop spans 17 amino acids.

This chain connects TRBV18 to TRBJ1-5, with D possibly matching TRBD1 (5 bases). Between the trimmed V and J ends, which lost 5 bases and 2 bases, there was a span of 16 bases. Germline CDR1 is KGHSH and CDR2 is LQKENI. The CDR3 is 16 amino acids. The DNA of the CDR3 is TGTGCCAGCTCATCGACTCGGTTGGGGGGCAATCAGCCCCAGCATTTT. Translated, it gives CASSSTRLGGNQPQHF.

This chain links TRBV7-6 with TRBJ1-5; D unresolved. The CDR3 is 17 residues long. V lost 5 bases to trimming and J lost 3 bases, with 20 bases between them. Per germline, CDR1 SGHVS and CDR2 FNYEAQ. CDR3 in DNA: TGTGCCAGCAGCACGCTCCGGGATAAGGGATCCAATCAGCCCCAGCATTTT. It translates to CASSTLRDKGSNQPQHF.

This rearrangement joins TRBV4-1 to TRBJ1-1, with 8 nucleotides matching TRBD1. The V gene's germline CDR1 is MGHRA and CDR2 YSYEKL. The CDR3 totals 16 residues. Losses at the gene ends were 4 bases for V and 3 bases for J; bases not matched to a gene: 10. The CDR3 is CASSREQGGEDTEAFF. The CDR3 DNA is TGCGCCAGCAGCCGGGAACAGGGGGGAGAGGACACTGAAGCTTTCTTT.